This TCR beta chain was identified during a study of blood T cell repertoires in COVID-19. About the research overall: T cells, B-cell-depleted T cells, or PBMCs provided the cDNA or gDNA that served as material.

Assay used: immunoSEQ multiplex PCR; TCRdb lists only in-frame clones, some missing. Among about 320,000 clones, approximately 91% were seen once, and the ten largest hold less than 4%. Germline values: CDR1 LNHDA, CDR2 SQIVND (reference sequence). CDR3 size: 16 residues. Trimming removed 6 bases at V and 2 bases at J, with 17 bases between. Recruitment covered about two dozen US areas and drew participants whose ages spanned about 18 to 90 years. Clinical history as reported by participants underpinned cohort assignment. The TCR was taken from a woman in her twenties or thirties who had been exposed to COVID-19. V usage is TRBV19 and J usage is TRBJ2-1; a possible D gene is TRBD2 (5 bases). The sample taken for sequencing was PBMCs or T cells enriched from blood (not recorded which). CDR3 residues: CASSHRRIPPYNEQFF. The CDR3 nucleotides are TGTGCCAGTAGCCATAGGAGGATTCCCCCCTACAATGAGCAGTTCTTC.